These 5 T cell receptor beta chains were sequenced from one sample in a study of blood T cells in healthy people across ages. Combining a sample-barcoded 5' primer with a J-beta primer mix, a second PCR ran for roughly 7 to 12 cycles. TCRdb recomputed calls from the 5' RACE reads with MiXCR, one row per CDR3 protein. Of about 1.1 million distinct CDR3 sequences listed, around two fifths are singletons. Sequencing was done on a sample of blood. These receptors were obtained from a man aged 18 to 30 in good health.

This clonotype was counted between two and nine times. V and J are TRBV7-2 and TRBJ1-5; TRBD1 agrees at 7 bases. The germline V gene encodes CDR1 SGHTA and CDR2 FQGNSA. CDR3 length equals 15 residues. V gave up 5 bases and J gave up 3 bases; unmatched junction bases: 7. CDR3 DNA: TGTGCCAGCAGCCGAAGACAGGGCACCAATCAGCCCCAGCATTTT. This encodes CASSRRQGTNQPQHF.

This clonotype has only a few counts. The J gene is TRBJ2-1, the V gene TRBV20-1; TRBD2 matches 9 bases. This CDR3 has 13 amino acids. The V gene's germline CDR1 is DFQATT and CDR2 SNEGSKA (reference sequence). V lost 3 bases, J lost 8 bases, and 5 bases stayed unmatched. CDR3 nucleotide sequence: TGCAGTGCTAGGACTAGCGGAAGACATGAGCAGTTCTTC. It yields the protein CSARTSGRHEQFF.

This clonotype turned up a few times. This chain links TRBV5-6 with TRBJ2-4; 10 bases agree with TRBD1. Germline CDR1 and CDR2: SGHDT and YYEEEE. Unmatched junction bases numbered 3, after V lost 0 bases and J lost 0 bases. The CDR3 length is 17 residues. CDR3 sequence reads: CASSLGQGAVAKNIQYF. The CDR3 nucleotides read TGTGCCAGCAGCTTGGGACAGGGGGCCGTAGCCAAAAACATTCAGTACTTC. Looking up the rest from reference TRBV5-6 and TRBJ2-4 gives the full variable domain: DAGVTQSPTHLIKTRGQQVTLRCSPKSGHDTVSWYQQALGQGPQFIFQYYEEEERQRGNFPDRFSGHQFPNYSSELNVNALLLGDSALYLCASSLGQGAVAKNIQYFGAGTRLSVL.

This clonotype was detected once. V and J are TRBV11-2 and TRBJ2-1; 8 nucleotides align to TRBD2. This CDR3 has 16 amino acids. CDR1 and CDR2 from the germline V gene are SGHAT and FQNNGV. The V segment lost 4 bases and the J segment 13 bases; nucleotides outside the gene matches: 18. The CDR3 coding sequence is TGTGCCAGCAGCTCCGGGGGGGTCTTTACCCAAGAGACCCAGTTCTTC. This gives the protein CASSSGGVFTQETQFF.

CDR3 sequence (DNA): TGTGCCAGCAGCCTTTGGACAGCCTCTGGAAACACCATATATTTT. It translates to CASSLWTASGNTIYF. The chain has TRBV12-3 or TRBV12-4 and TRBJ1-3, with D possibly being TRBD1 (6 bases). V dropped 6 bases and J dropped 0 bases, with 12 bases sitting between them. This CDR3 spans 15 amino acids.